The 26 T cell receptor beta chains presented below share a single source sample, sequenced in a study of blood T cells in healthy people across ages (dated by TCRdb to 2013 to 2016). The library came from 5' RACE. Instrument used: Illumina HiSeq 2500. A second PCR of about 7 to 12 cycles was run with a J-beta primer mix and a sample-barcoded 5' primer. The public reads were quality trimmed at Q25 with fastp and then assembled into clones with MiXCR by TCRdb, keeping productive beta chains. Each entry is one CDR3 protein sequence, shown with its most common DNA and genes. The sample table holds 600,000 to 800,000 distinct CDR3 sequences, of which around 21% were seen once. In total, the top ten clones hold around 3.4% of the sample. Sequencing was performed on blood. These receptors were taken from a man aged 65 to 79 in good health.

This clonotype was counted ten times or more. The chain combines TRBV5-6 with TRBJ2-7, with D possibly being TRBD2 (6 bases). Per the germline V gene, CDR1 is SGHDT and CDR2 is YYEEEE. The CDR3 has 15 residues. V was cut by 0 bases and J by 3 bases, with 13 bases left in between. The CDR3 DNA sequence: TGTGCCAGCAGCTTGGCCTGGGGGACTCACTACGAGCAGTACTTC. Translated, it gives CASSLAWGTHYEQYF.

In its sample, this clonotype was seen many times. V is TRBV7-9 and J is TRBJ2-4; D is perhaps TRBD2 (6 bases). V lost 4 bases and J 3 bases, leaving 13 bases between the germline ends. CDR3 length: 15 amino acids. Germline CDR1 reads SEHNR; CDR2 reads FQNEAQ (reference sequence). The CDR3 bases are TGTGCCAGCAGCTCGAGCGGAGGGGTCAAAAACATTCAGTACTTC. Protein sequence: CASSSSGGVKNIQYF.

J is TRBJ1-1 and V is TRBV27; TRBD1 might be the D (5 bases). The CDR3 runs 14 residues. Germline assignment: CDR1 MNHEY and CDR2 SMNVEV (reference sequence). Deletions cut 6 bases from V and 1 base from J, with 12 bases between. The CDR3 spells CASRRDGENTEAFF. Here the CDR3 DNA reads TGTGCCAGCAGACGGGACGGTGAGAACACTGAAGCTTTCTTT.

The chain links TRBV20-1 to TRBJ2-5; 8 nucleotides align to TRBD2. The closer fit of TRBJ2-7 to the DNA end suggests the J call may be wrong. The CDR3 totals 15 residues. Germline assignment: CDR1 DFQATT and CDR2 SNEGSKA (reference sequence). CDR3 nucleotides: TGCAGTGCATATGCGGGACTAGTGTCCTCCTACGAGCAGTACTTC. It translates to CSAYAGLVSSYEQYF.

The chain carries TRBV14 and TRBJ1-4; tentatively, D is TRBD1 (5 bases). Germline assignment: CDR1 SGHDN and CDR2 FVKESK. Trimming pared 3 bases from V and 7 bases from J, leaving 12 bases between. This CDR3 has 14 amino acids. CDR3 sequence: CASSHQGWGEKLFF. The CDR3 bases are TGTGCCAGCAGCCACCAGGGATGGGGTGAAAAACTGTTTTTT.

V usage is TRBV6-5 and J usage is TRBJ2-2, with 10 bases aligning to TRBD2. Germline loops: CDR1 MNHEY, CDR2 SVGAGI. V was pared by 6 bases and J by 5 bases, with 6 bases of the junction left unmatched. The CDR3 length is 15 residues. CDR3 sequence: CASSRTSGPTGELFF. CDR3 bases: TGTGCCAGCAGCCGGACTAGCGGACCTACCGGGGAGCTGTTTTTT.

The J gene is TRBJ2-3, the V gene TRBV29-1; 10 nucleotides align to TRBD2. The CDR3 has 17 residues. The germline V gene has CDR1 SQVTM and CDR2 ANQGSEA. Unmatched junction bases numbered 9, after V lost 1 base and J lost 2 bases. The CDR3 protein is CSVEGDLAGGPTDTQYF. The CDR3 DNA reads TGCAGCGTTGAAGGAGACTTAGCGGGAGGACCCACAGATACGCAGTATTTT.

The genes are TRBV20-1 and TRBJ2-5; TRBD2 might be the D (6 bases). Per the germline V gene, CDR1 is DFQATT and CDR2 is SNEGSKA (reference sequence). The CDR3 totals 15 residues. Between the trimmed V and J ends, which lost 3 bases and 2 bases, there was a span of 16 bases. The CDR3: CSASDPRDLQETQYF. The CDR3 DNA follows: TGCAGTGCTAGTGATCCCCGGGACTTACAAGAGACCCAGTACTTC.

The chain employs TRBV2 and TRBJ1-4; D not certain. CDR1 and CDR2 from the germline V gene are SNHLY and FYNNEI. Trimming removed 6 bases from V and 0 bases from J, with 11 bases in between. The CDR3 length is 15 residues. CDR3 sequence: CASRGSLATNEKLFF. The CDR3 DNA reads as TGTGCCAGCAGGGGCTCCCTCGCAACTAATGAAAAACTGTTTTTT.

V usage is TRBV6-5 and J usage is TRBJ1-2; TRBD1 might be the D (6 bases). Trimming removed 2 bases from V and 2 bases from J, with 9 bases in between. The CDR3 contains 14 residues. Germline assignment: CDR1 MNHEY and CDR2 SVGAGI. CDR3: CASSYRQENYGYTF. CDR3 DNA: TGTGCCAGCAGTTACCGACAGGAAAACTATGGCTACACCTTC.

This clonotype was observed a handful of times. This chain joins TRBV7-9 and TRBJ2-1; TRBD2 matches at 12 bases. The V gene's germline CDR1 is SEHNR and CDR2 FQNEAQ (reference sequence). Trimming cost V 5 bases and J 2 bases; bases outside gene matches: 13. This CDR3 spans 19 amino acids. CDR3 DNA: TGTGCCAGCAGCCGGGAACTAGCGGGAGGCACTATAACCTACAATGAGCAGTTCTTC. It codes for CASSRELAGGTITYNEQFF. Drawing the rest from reference TRBV7-9 and TRBJ2-1, the complete variable domain is DTGVSQNPRHKITKRGQNVTFRCDPISEHNRLYWYRQTLGQGPEFLTYFQNEAQLEKSRLLSDRFSAERPKGSFSTLEIQRTEQGDSAMYLCASSRELAGGTITYNEQFFGPGTRLTVL.

This clonotype was seen ten or more times. V and J are TRBV10-3 and TRBJ2-1, with TRBD2 matching 10 bases. With V trimmed by 8 bases and J by 7 bases, 11 bases remained unmatched. Germline assignment: CDR1 ENHRY and CDR2 SYGVKD. This CDR3 region has 15 residues. As DNA, the CDR3 is TGTGCCATCCTCGAGCGTCTAGCGGGAGCTAATGAGCAGTTCTTC. This encodes CAILERLAGANEQFF.

This clonotype was seen only a few times. The chain recombines TRBV7-2 with TRBJ2-1; D perhaps matches TRBD2 (6 bases). In germline, CDR1 is SGHTA, CDR2 FQGNSA. The CDR3 is made up of 14 amino acids. The V end was cut by 10 bases, the J end by 2 bases, with 15 bases between. The CDR3 sequence: CATKPREAYNEQFF. DNA of the CDR3: TGTGCCACCAAACCGAGGGAGGCCTACAATGAGCAGTTCTTC.

This clonotype was detected a few times. This may come from a read error, since a much larger clone is one base off. The V and J genes are TRBV5-1 and TRBJ2-5; D not certain. The J call is uncertain, as TRBJ2-1 better fits the DNA end. Germline V gives CDR1 SGHRS, CDR2 YFSETQ. The CDR3 has 15 amino acids. The CDR3 loop is CASSLDPRASNEQFF. CDR3 DNA: TGCGCCAGCAGCTTGGACCCAAGGGCTTCCAATGAGCAGTTCTTC.

This clonotype showed up many times. V gene TRBV28 combines with J gene TRBJ2-1, with 7 nucleotides matching TRBD2. The germline CDR1 and CDR2 sequences are MDHEN and SYDVKM. The CDR3 runs 15 residues. Trimming took 5 bases from V and 0 from J; bases not matched to a gene: 4. The CDR3 coding sequence is TGTGCCAGCAGTCGCGAGCGGGGCTCCTACAATGAGCAGTTCTTC. Translating gives CASSRERGSYNEQFF.

This clonotype has a handful of counts. The rearrangement links TRBV10-3 to TRBJ1-1, with D perhaps matching TRBD1 (6 bases). CDR1 and CDR2 from the germline V gene are ENHRY and SYGVKD. This CDR3 contains 16 residues. The germline V and J ends were trimmed by 0 bases and 4 bases, with 15 bases remaining between them. Here the CDR3 reads CAISESIKGGSTEAFF. The CDR3 DNA is TGTGCCATCAGTGAGTCGATCAAGGGGGGGAGCACTGAAGCTTTCTTT.

The V call is TRBV7-6, the J call TRBJ2-1; a weak D match, TRBD2 (6 bases). Germline values: CDR1 SGHVS, CDR2 FNYEAQ. Trimming left V 2 bases short and J 0 bases short, with 11 bases between. The CDR3 consists of 16 residues. The CDR3 nucleotides read TGTGCCAGCAGCTTAAGGATAGCGGCCTCCTACAATGAGCAGTTCTTC. Amino acid sequence: CASSLRIAASYNEQFF.

The sample holds a few counts of this clonotype. The chain couples TRBV19 to TRBJ1-1; D unclear. Germline assignment: CDR1 LNHDA and CDR2 SQIVND (reference sequence). CDR3 length equals 13 residues. V lost 7 bases, J lost 0 bases, and 9 bases lay in between. In nucleotides, the CDR3 is TGTGCCAGTAAAACGAACCTGAACACTGAAGCTTTCTTT. Its protein is CASKTNLNTEAFF.

This clonotype was seen only once. The rearrangement joins TRBV7-6 to TRBJ2-1, with 9 bases aligning to TRBD1. Germline V CDR1 and CDR2: SGHVS, FNYEAQ. The CDR3 totals 17 residues. Unmatched junction bases numbered 16, after V lost 5 bases and J lost 8 bases. In DNA, the CDR3 is TGTGCCAGCAGCCCATATAGTGGCGACAGGGGGGCGGATGAGCAGTTCTTC. It specifies CASSPYSGDRGADEQFF.

The V and J genes are TRBV28 and TRBJ2-1; the match to TRBD1 covers 9 bases. V lost 5 bases to trimming and J lost 6 bases; unmatched junction nucleotides: 8. CDR3 length: 15 residues. Per the germline V gene, CDR1 is MDHEN and CDR2 is SYDVKM. The CDR3 loop reads CASSPRLTGGNEQFF. DNA of the CDR3: TGTGCCAGCAGTCCCCGTCTGACAGGGGGCAATGAGCAGTTCTTC.

This chain joins TRBV5-8 and TRBJ2-1; perhaps D is TRBD1 or TRBD2 (6 bases each). The CDR3 sequence is 13 residues long. CDR1 and CDR2 from the germline V gene are SGHTS and YDEGEE. V lost 2 bases to trimming and J lost 9 bases, with 12 bases between them. The CDR3 DNA follows: TGTGCCAGCAGCTTTTACGGGGGCGGTGAGCAGTTCTTC. Translated, it gives CASSFYGGGEQFF.

In its sample, this clonotype was seen a few times. The chain joins TRBV20-1 to TRBJ2-3; D ambiguous. V lost 7 bases and J lost 2, with 10 bases in between. CDR3 size: 12 residues. Per the germline V gene, CDR1 is DFQATT and CDR2 is SNEGSKA (reference sequence). In DNA, the CDR3 is TGCAGTGGGGTCCCTACCACAGATACGCAGTATTTT. This codes for CSGVPTTDTQYF.

There are a few counts of this clonotype. CDR3 sequence reads: CASSLGNRVETQYF. CDR3 DNA: TGTGCCAGCAGTTTGGGGAACAGGGTTGAGACCCAGTACTTC. The rearrangement uses TRBV28 and TRBJ2-5; D possibly corresponds to TRBD1 (6 bases). The germline V gene has CDR1 MDHEN and CDR2 SYDVKM. V was clipped by 3 bases and J by 5 bases, with 13 bases between them. The CDR3 extends over 14 amino acids.

In its sample, this clonotype was seen a few times. The CDR3 protein is CASDGTSGRGEQFF. The CDR3 nucleotides are TGTGCCAGCGACGGGACTAGCGGGAGAGGTGAGCAGTTCTTC. The chain links TRBV7-9 to TRBJ2-1, with TRBD2 matching 14 bases. Germline lookup yields CDR1 SEHNR and CDR2 FQNEAQ (reference sequence). This CDR3 is built from 14 residues. Trimming cost V 8 bases and J 9 bases; bases outside gene matches: 6.

CDR3 nucleotide sequence: TGCAGTGCTAGAGACCTGGGCGAGCCCCAAGAGACCCAGTACTTC. It translates to CSARDLGEPQETQYF. The chain joins TRBV20-1 to TRBJ2-5; D is unclear. The CDR3 has 15 residues. Trimming took 0 bases from V and 1 from J, leaving 12 bases between them. From germline, CDR1 is DFQATT and CDR2 SNEGSKA (reference sequence).

This clonotype was picked up a small number of times. The CDR3 loop reads CASTIRVKGPYNEQFF. CDR3 bases: TGTGCCAGCACTATCAGGGTAAAGGGACCATACAATGAGCAGTTCTTC. The chain carries TRBV28 and TRBJ2-1, with D perhaps given as TRBD1 or TRBD2 (5 bases each). The CDR3 sequence is 16 residues long. Trimming removed 7 bases at V and 4 bases at J, with 20 bases between. Germline CDR1 and CDR2: MDHEN and SYDVKM. The whole variable domain, remainder taken from reference TRBV28 and TRBJ2-1, is DVKVTQSSRYLVKRTGEKVFLECVQDMDHENMFWYRQDPGLGLRLIYFSYDVKMKEKGDIPEGYSVSREKKERFSLILESASTNQTSMYLCASTIRVKGPYNEQFFGPGTRLTVL.